This paragraph covers one T cell receptor (beta chain) sequence. Its antigen is still unknown. Using immunoSEQ multiplex PCR, the repertoire was profiled, and TCRdb retains in-frame clones only, with some absent. The data hold 75,000 to 80,000 clones, with around nine tenths observed a single time. The data are from a study of radiotherapy plus CTLA-4 blockade in lung cancer. Study-level information: Among patients, around 18% showed objective responses, and about 31% had disease control. Study-wide results and caveats: Clones derived from tumor TCRs expanded in blood after radiotherapy plus ipilimumab.

This CDR3 is 12 amino acids long. From germline, CDR1 is MNHNS and CDR2 SASEGT. With 1 base removed from V and 5 bases from J, the gap between germline ends came to 6 bases. The source was peripheral blood, collected from a patient treated with radiotherapy plus ipilimumab. The V gene is TRBV6-1, the J gene TRBJ2-7; no firm D call. The clonotype originates from a human donor with non-small cell lung cancer who had stable disease on radiotherapy plus ipilimumab. CDR3 nucleotide sequence: TGTGCCAGCAGTGAAGGACTGGACGAGCAGTACTTC. Translation gives CASSEGLDEQYF.